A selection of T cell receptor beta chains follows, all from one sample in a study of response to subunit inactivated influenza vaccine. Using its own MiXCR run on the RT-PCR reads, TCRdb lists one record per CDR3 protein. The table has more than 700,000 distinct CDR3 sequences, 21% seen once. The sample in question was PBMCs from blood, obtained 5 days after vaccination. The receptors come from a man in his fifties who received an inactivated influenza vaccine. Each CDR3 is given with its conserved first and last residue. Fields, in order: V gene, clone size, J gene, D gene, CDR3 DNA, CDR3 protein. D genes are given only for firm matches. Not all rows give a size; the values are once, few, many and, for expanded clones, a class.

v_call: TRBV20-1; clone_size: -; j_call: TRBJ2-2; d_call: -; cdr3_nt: TGCAGTGCTAGAAGCGGCAGGCAGGTGTTTTTC; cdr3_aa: CSARSGRQVFF
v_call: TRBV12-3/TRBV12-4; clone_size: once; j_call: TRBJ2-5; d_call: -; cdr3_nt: TGTGCCAGCAGTGTCGTAGTTGAGACCCAGTACTTC; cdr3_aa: CASSVVVETQYF
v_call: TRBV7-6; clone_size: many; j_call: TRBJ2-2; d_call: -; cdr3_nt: TGTGCCAGCAGCCACTACACCGGGGAGCTGTTTTTT; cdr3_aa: CASSHYTGELFF
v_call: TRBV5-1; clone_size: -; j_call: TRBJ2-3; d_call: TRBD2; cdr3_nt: TGCGCCAGCAGCACCTCGCCGGGAGGAGAAGATACGCAGTATTTT; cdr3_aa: CASSTSPGGEDTQYF
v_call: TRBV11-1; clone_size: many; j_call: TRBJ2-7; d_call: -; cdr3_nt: TGTGCCAGCAGCTCGATATTTGAGGCCCGGCAGGACCGTAAACTCTACGAGCAGTACTTC; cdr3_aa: CASSSIFEARQDRKLYEQYF
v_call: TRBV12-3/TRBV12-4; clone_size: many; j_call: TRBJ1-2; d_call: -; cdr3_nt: TGTGCCAGCAGTTTAGAGGGCTGGGGCTATGGCTACACCTTC; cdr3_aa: CASSLEGWGYGYTF
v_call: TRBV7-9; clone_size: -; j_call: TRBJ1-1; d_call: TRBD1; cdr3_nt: TGTGCCAGCAGCTTAGCTGGACAGGGAATGAACACTGAAGCTTTCTTT; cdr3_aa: CASSLAGQGMNTEAFF
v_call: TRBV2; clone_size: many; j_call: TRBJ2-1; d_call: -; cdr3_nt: TGTGCCAGCAGTGAAGCGCGCGCGGTCTCCTACAATGAGCAGTTCTTC; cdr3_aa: CASSEARAVSYNEQFF
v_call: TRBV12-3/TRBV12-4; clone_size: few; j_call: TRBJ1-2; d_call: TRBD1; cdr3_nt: TGTGCCAGCATCAGGGGGCAGGACTATGGCTACACCTTC; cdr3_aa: CASIRGQDYGYTF
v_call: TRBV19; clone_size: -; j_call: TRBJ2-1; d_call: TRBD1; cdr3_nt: TGTGCCAGTAGTATAGGGACAGGGTTCTACAATGAGCAGTTCTTC; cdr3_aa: CASSIGTGFYNEQFF
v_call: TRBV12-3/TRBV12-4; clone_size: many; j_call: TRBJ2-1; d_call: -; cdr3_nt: TGTGCCAGCAGTCAGTCCCTCAATGAGCAGTTCTTC; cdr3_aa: CASSQSLNEQFF
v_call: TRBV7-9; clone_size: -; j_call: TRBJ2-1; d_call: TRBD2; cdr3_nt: TGTGCCAGCAGCGATAGCGGGAGACCATACAATGAGCAGTTCTTC; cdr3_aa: CASSDSGRPYNEQFF
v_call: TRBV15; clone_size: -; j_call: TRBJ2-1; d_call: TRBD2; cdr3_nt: TGTGCCACCAGCAGAGTAGCGGGATGGAATGAGCAGTTCTTC; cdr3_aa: CATSRVAGWNEQFF
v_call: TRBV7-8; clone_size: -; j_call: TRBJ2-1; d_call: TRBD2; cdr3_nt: TGTGCCAGCAGCCTACCGACTAGCGGTTCCTACAATGAGCAGTTCTTC; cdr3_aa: CASSLPTSGSYNEQFF
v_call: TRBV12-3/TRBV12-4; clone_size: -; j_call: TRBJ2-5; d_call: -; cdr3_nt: TGTGCCAGCAGGGACCGGAAAGGGTATTTTCGAGAGACCCAGTACTTC; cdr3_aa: CASRDRKGYFRETQYF
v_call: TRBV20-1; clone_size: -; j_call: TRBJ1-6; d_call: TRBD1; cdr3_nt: TGCAGTGCTAGAGATGGGGGACAGGGTCGGGGACCCCTCCACTTT; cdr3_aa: CSARDGGQGRGPLHF
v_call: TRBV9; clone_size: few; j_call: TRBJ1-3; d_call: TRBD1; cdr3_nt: TGTGCCAGCACCCTGGGACAGGGGGTCGGTAACACCATATATTTT; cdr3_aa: CASTLGQGVGNTIYF
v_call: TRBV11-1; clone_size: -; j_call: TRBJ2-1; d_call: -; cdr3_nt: TGTGCCAGCAGCCCCAAGAACCCCAGCGGTGAAACCTACTCCTACAATGAGCAGTTCTTC; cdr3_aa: CASSPKNPSGETYSYNEQFF
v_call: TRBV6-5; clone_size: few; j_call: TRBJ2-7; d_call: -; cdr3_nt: TGTGCCAGCAGTTTATCGAAAAACTCCTACGAGCAGTACTTC; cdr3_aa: CASSLSKNSYEQYF
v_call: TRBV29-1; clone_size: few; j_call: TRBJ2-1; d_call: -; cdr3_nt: TGCAGCGTTGAAGATCTCAATAGGGGTGAGCAGTTCTTC; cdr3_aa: CSVEDLNRGEQFF
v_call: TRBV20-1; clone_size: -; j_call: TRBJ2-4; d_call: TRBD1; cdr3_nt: TGCAGTGTCGTGGACAGGGGGCGAAACATTCAGTACTTC; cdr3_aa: CSVVDRGRNIQYF
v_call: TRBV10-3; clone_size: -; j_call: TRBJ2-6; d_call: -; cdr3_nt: TGTGCCATCAGTGTTGGGGGAGCCGGGGCCAACGTCCTGACTTTC; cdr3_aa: CAISVGGAGANVLTF
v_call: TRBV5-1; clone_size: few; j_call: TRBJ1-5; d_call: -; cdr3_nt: TGCGCCAGCAGCTTGGGGCAGGGGCAGGGTCAGCCCCAGCATTTT; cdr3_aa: CASSLGQGQGQPQHF
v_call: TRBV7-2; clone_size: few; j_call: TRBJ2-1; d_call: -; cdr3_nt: TGTGCCAGCAGCTTAGAACCTCCGCGGTATGAGCAGTTCTTC; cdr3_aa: CASSLEPPRYEQFF
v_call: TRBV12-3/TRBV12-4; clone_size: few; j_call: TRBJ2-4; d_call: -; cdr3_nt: TGTGCCAGCAGTTTCGGTCGACTAGCCAAAAACATTCAGTACTTC; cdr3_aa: CASSFGRLAKNIQYF
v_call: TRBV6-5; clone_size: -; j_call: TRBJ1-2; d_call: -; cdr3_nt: TGTGCCAGCAGTTACTCGGGCGCCCCGGGGACTGGCTACACCTTC; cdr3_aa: CASSYSGAPGTGYTF
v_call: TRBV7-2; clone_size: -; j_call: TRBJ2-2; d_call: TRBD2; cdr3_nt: TGTGCCAGCAGCTCCCATACTAGCGGGAGGGGGACCGGGGAGCTGTTTTTT; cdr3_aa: CASSSHTSGRGTGELFF
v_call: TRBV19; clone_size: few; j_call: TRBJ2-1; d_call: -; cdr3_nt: TGTGCCAGTAGTACCCCCCCCGGGACTGTCCCTCCCTATGAGCAGTTCTTC; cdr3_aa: CASSTPPGTVPPYEQFF
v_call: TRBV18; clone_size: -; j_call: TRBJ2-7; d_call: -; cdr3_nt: TGTGCCAGCTCACCACACGAGGGAGCCTTACACGAGCAGTACTTC; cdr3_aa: CASSPHEGALHEQYF
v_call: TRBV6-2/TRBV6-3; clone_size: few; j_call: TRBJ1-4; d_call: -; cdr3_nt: TGTGCCAGTAAACCTCGGAGGTTTGGAGAAAAACTGTTTTTT; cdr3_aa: CASKPRRFGEKLFF
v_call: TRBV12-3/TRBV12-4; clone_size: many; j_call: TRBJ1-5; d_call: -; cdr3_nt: TGTGCCAGCAGTCCACAGGGAGTTGATCAGCCCCAGCATTTT; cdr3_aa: CASSPQGVDQPQHF
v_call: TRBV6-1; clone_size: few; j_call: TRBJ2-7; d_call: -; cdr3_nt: TGTGCCAGCAGTGACGTTGAGGGTTACGAGCAGTACTTC; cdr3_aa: CASSDVEGYEQYF
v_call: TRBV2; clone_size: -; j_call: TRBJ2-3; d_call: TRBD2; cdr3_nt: TGTGCCAGCAGCGCAAAGCGGGGGGGCATAGATACGCAGTATTTT; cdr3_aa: CASSAKRGGIDTQYF
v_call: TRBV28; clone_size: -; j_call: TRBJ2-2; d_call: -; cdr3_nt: TGTGCCAGCAGTCCCGGCGACATGAAGGCCGGGGAGCTGTTTTTT; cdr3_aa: CASSPGDMKAGELFF
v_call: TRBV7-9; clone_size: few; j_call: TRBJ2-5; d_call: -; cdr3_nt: TGTGCCAGCAGCTTGGGTGGGGCGGGTCAAGAGACCCAGTACTTC; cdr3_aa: CASSLGGAGQETQYF
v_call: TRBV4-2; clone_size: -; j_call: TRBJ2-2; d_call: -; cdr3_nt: TGTGCCAGCAGCCCGGGGCTGGGGGCCGGGGAGCTGTTTTTT; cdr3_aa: CASSPGLGAGELFF
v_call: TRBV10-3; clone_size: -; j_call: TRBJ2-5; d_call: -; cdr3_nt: TGTGCCATCAGTGAGAGAGCCCAAGAGACCCAGTACTTC; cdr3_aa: CAISERAQETQYF
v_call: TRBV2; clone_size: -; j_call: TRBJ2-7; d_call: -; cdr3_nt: TGTGCCAGCACCCTAGCAGGGCGGGAGCAGTACTTC; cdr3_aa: CASTLAGREQYF
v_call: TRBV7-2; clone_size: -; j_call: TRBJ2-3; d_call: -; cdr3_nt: TGTGCCAGCAGCCTATCTCACACCACAGATACGCAGTATTTT; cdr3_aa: CASSLSHTTDTQYF
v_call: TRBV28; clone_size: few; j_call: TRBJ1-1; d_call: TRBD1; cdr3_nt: TGTGCCAGCAGTTCCGGGACAGGGGGGGGAAACACTGAAGCTTTCTTT; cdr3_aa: CASSSGTGGGNTEAFF
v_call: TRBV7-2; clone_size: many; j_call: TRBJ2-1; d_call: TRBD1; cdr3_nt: TGTGCCAGCAGCCCCCCCGGGACAGGGCACAATGAGCAGTTCTTC; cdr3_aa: CASSPPGTGHNEQFF